This T cell receptor (beta chain) was identified during a study of blood T cell repertoires in COVID-19. Assignments of participants to cohorts depended upon their own reported clinical history. Recovered status in Cohort 3 required two negative PCRs, clearance, or symptom resolution. TCRdb's copy holds only in-frame clones and misses some; the assay was immunoSEQ multiplex PCR. The table shows 300,000 to 400,000 clones, with more than 70% occurring only once. Germline values: CDR1 MNHNY, CDR2 SVGAGI (reference sequence). V lost 3 bases and J lost 7; bases outside the gene matches: 8. The CDR3 extends over 15 amino acids.

The rearrangement joins TRBV6-6 to TRBJ1-4; 7 bases align to TRBD1. The TCR sequence derives from a woman aged 18 to 35 who had recovered from COVID-19. Sequenced sample: PBMCs or T cells enriched from blood (not recorded which). In DNA, the CDR3 is TGTGCCAGCAGTTATTCTACAGGGGCGGCTGAAAAACTGTTTTTT. Translating gives CASSYSTGAAEKLFF.